The 4 T cell receptor beta chains reported below all come from one sample, sequenced in a study of blood T cell repertoires in COVID-19. The method was immunoSEQ multiplex PCR; TCRdb's version includes in-frame clones alone and lacks a portion of them. The table records about 180,000 clones, roughly four fifths of them present only once. The specimen was peripheral blood. The receptors shown here come from a woman between 65 and 79 years old with COVID-19, enrolled during active disease.

This chain uses TRBV10-3 with TRBJ1-1; a possible D gene is TRBD1 (6 bases). This CDR3 is built from 17 residues. Between the trimmed V and J ends, which lost 0 bases and 4 bases, there was a span of 18 bases. Germline V gives CDR1 ENHRY, CDR2 SYGVKD. This CDR3 is CAISESPTGSWGTEAFF. The CDR3 nucleotides are TGTGCCATCAGTGAGTCACCAACAGGGTCCTGGGGCACTGAAGCTTTCTTT.

This clone was counted a single time. The chain has TRBV29-1 and TRBJ1-1; a weak D match, TRBD1 (6 bases). The CDR3 is made up of 13 amino acids. Germline V lookup: CDR1 SQVTM, CDR2 ANQGSEA. Between the trimmed V and J ends, which lost 5 bases and 6 bases, there was a span of 16 bases. The CDR3 DNA is TGCAGCGTTCGAGGCAGGGGCGAGGCTGAAGCTTTCTTT. Its translation: CSVRGRGEAEAFF.

J is TRBJ1-1 and V is TRBV6-5, with D perhaps TRBD1 (5 bases). The germline CDR1 and CDR2 sequences are MNHEY and SVGAGI. V was clipped by 3 bases and J by 4 bases, with 6 bases between them. The CDR3 spans 12 residues. CDR3 nucleotide sequence: TGTGCCAGCAGTTATACAGGCACTGAAGCTTTCTTT. Translating gives CASSYTGTEAFF.

This clone was recorded only once. The J gene is TRBJ2-7, the V gene TRBV18, with 8 bases fitting TRBD2. The CDR3 covers 16 residues. Germline loops: CDR1 KGHSH, CDR2 LQKENI. V trimming: 6 bases; J trimming: 5 bases; junction bases outside the gene matches: 15. The CDR3 DNA is TGTGCCAGCTCTCTACAAGGAGCGGGAGCGACCAACGAGCAGTACTTC. Its protein is CASSLQGAGATNEQYF.